The 15 T cell receptor beta chains below come from one sample, sequenced in a study of PD-L1 blockade in urothelial cancer. Generated by immunoSEQ multiplex PCR, the TCRdb table keeps only in-frame clones and is missing some. This sample has 70,000 to 85,000 clones, with roughly nine tenths found just once. The time point: pretreatment peripheral blood. The sequencing here drew on PBMCs, taken around atezolizumab (anti-PD-L1) treatment. These TCRs come from a man in his 70s with urothelial cancer.

V usage is TRBV5-1 and J usage is TRBJ2-3, with TRBD2 as a possible D gene (5 bases). Germline V CDR1 and CDR2: SGHRS, YFSETQ. CDR3 size: 15 residues. Trimming shortened V by 0 bases and J by 5 bases, and 13 bases separated the two germline ends. CDR3 region: CASSLAASIGDTQYF. The CDR3 coding sequence is TGCGCCAGCAGCTTGGCAGCTAGCATCGGAGATACGCAGTATTTT.

The chain couples TRBV6-5 to TRBJ1-1; TRBD1 aligns across 7 bases. Germline V gene sequence: CDR1 MNHEY, CDR2 SVGAGI. Trimming at V came to 5 bases and at J to 1 base, leaving 7 bases not matched to a gene. The CDR3 consists of 15 residues. CDR3 loop: CASSNLGTENTEAFF. CDR3 nucleotides: TGTGCCAGCAGTAACCTTGGGACAGAGAACACTGAAGCTTTCTTT.

This clone was counted once. The chain links TRBV9 to TRBJ2-3; 12 nucleotides agree with TRBD2. The CDR3 has 17 residues. Germline CDR1 SGDLS, CDR2 YYNGEE. V shed 4 bases, J shed 6 bases, and the junction held 12 bases outside the gene matches. The CDR3: CASSSGLAGLVLDTQYF. CDR3 coding DNA: TGTGCCAGCAGCTCAGGACTAGCGGGACTAGTTTTGGATACGCAGTATTTT.

This clone was picked up one time. V usage is TRBV11-2 and J usage is TRBJ2-4; D possibly corresponds to TRBD2 (6 bases). In germline, CDR1 is SGHAT, CDR2 FQNNGV. The CDR3 consists of 15 residues. The V and J ends lost 4 bases and 0 bases respectively, with 10 bases between them. The CDR3 reads CASSSGGKAKNIQYF. The CDR3 DNA reads as TGTGCCAGCAGCTCGGGCGGGAAAGCCAAAAACATTCAGTACTTC.

V gene TRBV7-3 combines with J gene TRBJ2-1; 10 positions agree with TRBD2. J was trimmed by 4 bases and V by 3 bases; bases with no gene match: 9. The CDR3 has 17 residues. The germline CDR1 and CDR2 sequences are SGHTA and FQGTGA. For the CDR3, the DNA is TGTGCCAGCAGCTTGCGGACTAGCGGAGGGGGTTACAATGAGCAGTTCTTC. Its translation: CASSLRTSGGGYNEQFF. Full variable domain (remainder filled in from reference TRBV7-3 and TRBJ2-1): GAGVSQTPSNKVTEKGKYVELRCDPISGHTALYWYRQSLGQGPEFLIYFQGTGAADDSGLPNDRFFAVRPEGSVSTLKIQRTERGDSAVYLCASSLRTSGGGYNEQFFGPGTRLTVL.

The chain carries TRBV7-6 and TRBJ2-5, with a weak D call TRBD2 (6 bases). The CDR3 extends over 15 amino acids. Trimming stripped 6 bases from V and 5 bases from J, with 19 bases between. Germline CDR1 is SGHVS and CDR2 is FNYEAQ. The CDR3 DNA reads as TGTGCCAGCAGTCCGGACCGTCAACGGGAGGAGACCCAGTACTTC. Amino acids: CASSPDRQREETQYF.

The V gene is TRBV12-5, the J gene TRBJ2-2; 10 nucleotides match TRBD1. The CDR3 is 15 residues long. The germline gives CDR1 LGHNT, CDR2 FRNRAP. After removal of 5 bases from V and 6 bases from J, the junction contained 6 bases not matched to a gene. The CDR3 bases are TGTGCTAGTGGTCCCCGGACAGGGGGGGCCGGGGAGCTGTTTTTT. Translated: CASGPRTGGAGELFF. Full variable domain (rest looked up from reference TRBV12-5 and TRBJ2-2): DARVTQTPRHKVTEMGQEVTMRCQPILGHNTVFWYRQTMMQGLELLAYFRNRAPLDDSGMPKDRFSAEMPDATLATLKIQPSEPRDSAVYFCASGPRTGGAGELFFGEGSRLTVL.

This sequence joins TRBV7-8 and TRBJ2-7; 8 nucleotides match TRBD2. The ends lost 5 bases at V and 0 bases at J; junction bases unmatched: 6. Germline-derived CDR1 and CDR2 are SGHVS and FQNEAQ. CDR3 length: 15 amino acids. The CDR3 coding sequence is TGTGCCAGCAGCCCCTCTAGCGGGCACTCCTACGAGCAGTACTTC. Protein sequence: CASSPSSGHSYEQYF. Supplemented by reference TRBV7-8 and TRBJ2-7, the full variable domain reads GAGVSQSPRYKVAKRGQDVALRCDPISGHVSLFWYQQALGQGPEFLTYFQNEAQLDKSGLPSDRFFAERPEGSVSTLKIQRTQQEDSAVYLCASSPSSGHSYEQYFGPGTRLTVT.

This clone was detected a few times. The rearrangement uses TRBV6-5 and TRBJ1-1; D gene ambiguous. Trimming cost V 6 bases and J 5 bases, with 10 bases left between them. CDR1 and CDR2 from the germline V gene are MNHEY and SVGAGI. CDR3 length equals 12 residues. DNA of the CDR3: TGTGCCAGCAGGGAGGGAATGACTGAAGCTTTCTTT. Encoded protein: CASREGMTEAFF.

The DNA of the CDR3 is TGCGCCAGCAGCCATCCGGGAACGTCCTACGAGCAGTACTTC. Translated: CASSHPGTSYEQYF. V and J are TRBV4-1 and TRBJ2-7; possible D gene TRBD2, 5 bases. CDR1 is MGHRA, CDR2 YSYEKL, per germline. The CDR3 spans 14 residues. V was shortened by 3 bases and J by 1 base, with 10 bases between the two germline ends.

The chain couples TRBV5-6 to TRBJ2-7; 9 bases line up with TRBD1. The CDR3 is 14 residues long. Germline V gene lookup returns CDR1 SGHDT and CDR2 YYEEEE. V dropped 3 bases and J dropped 3; count of bases not matched to a gene: 4. CDR3 coding DNA: TGTGCCAGCAGCTCCGGGACAGGGCTCTACGAGCAGTACTTC. Protein product: CASSSGTGLYEQYF.

As DNA, the CDR3 is TGCGCCAGCAGCCAAGATGGGGTATGGGGGGGTTCGCGGGACGAGCAGTACTTC. Translating gives CASSQDGVWGGSRDEQYF. This chain joins TRBV4-1 and TRBJ2-7; 7 bases map to TRBD2. The length of the CDR3 is 18 residues. Germline values: CDR1 MGHRA, CDR2 YSYEKL. Trimming at V came to 0 bases and at J to 5 bases, leaving 16 bases not matched to a gene.

The genes are TRBV19 and TRBJ2-1; 9 bases match TRBD2. Germline V CDR1 and CDR2: LNHDA, SQIVND (reference sequence). Trimming cost V 5 bases and J 3 bases; bases outside gene matches: 11. The CDR3 extends over 17 amino acids. CDR3 protein: CASSRDSLAGSYNEQFF. The DNA for the CDR3 is TGTGCCAGTAGTCGCGATTCCCTAGCGGGAAGCTACAATGAGCAGTTCTTC.

V is TRBV7-6 and J is TRBJ2-7, with TRBD2 matching over 10 bases. J was trimmed by 5 bases and V by 4 bases; bases with no gene match: 17. This CDR3 is built from 18 residues. Germline V gives CDR1 SGHVS, CDR2 FNYEAQ. The CDR3 DNA is TGTGCCAGCAGCTCGCGGAACAGTAGCGGGAGGCTTGGCGACGAGCAGTACTTC. Its protein is CASSSRNSSGRLGDEQYF.

J is TRBJ2-1 and V is TRBV7-9; 7 nucleotides agree with TRBD2. Germline V CDR1 and CDR2: SEHNR, FQNEAQ (reference sequence). CDR3 size: 14 residues. The V gene end was trimmed by 0 bases and the J gene end by 7 bases; junction bases not matched to a gene: 3. CDR3 nucleotides: TGTGCCAGCAGCTTAGCGCGGACTAGTAATGAGCAGTTCTTC. It specifies CASSLARTSNEQFF.